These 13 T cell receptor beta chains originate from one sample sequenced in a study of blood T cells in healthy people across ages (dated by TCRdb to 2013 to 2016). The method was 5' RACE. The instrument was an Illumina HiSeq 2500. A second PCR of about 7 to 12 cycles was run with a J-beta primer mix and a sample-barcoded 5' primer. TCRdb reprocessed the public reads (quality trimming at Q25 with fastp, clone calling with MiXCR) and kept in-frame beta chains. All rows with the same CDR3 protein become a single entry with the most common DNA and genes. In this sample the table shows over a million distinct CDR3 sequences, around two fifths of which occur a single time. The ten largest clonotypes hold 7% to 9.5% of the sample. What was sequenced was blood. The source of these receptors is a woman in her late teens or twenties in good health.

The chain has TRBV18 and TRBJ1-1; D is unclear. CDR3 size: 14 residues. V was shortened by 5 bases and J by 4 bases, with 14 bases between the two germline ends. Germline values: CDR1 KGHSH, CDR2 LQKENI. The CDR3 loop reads CASSSMGITTEAFF. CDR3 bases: TGTGCCAGCTCATCGATGGGGATTACCACTGAAGCTTTCTTT.

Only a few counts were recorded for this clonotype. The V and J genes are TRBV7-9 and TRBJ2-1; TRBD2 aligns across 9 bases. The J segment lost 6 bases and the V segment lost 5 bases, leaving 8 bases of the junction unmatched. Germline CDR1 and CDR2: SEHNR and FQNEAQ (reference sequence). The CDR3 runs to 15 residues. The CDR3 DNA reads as TGTGCCAGCAGCCCGGGGCTAGCGGGGATCAATGAGCAGTTCTTC. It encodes CASSPGLAGINEQFF. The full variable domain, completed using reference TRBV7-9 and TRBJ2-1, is DTGVSQNPRHKITKRGQNVTFRCDPISEHNRLYWYRQTLGQGPEFLTYFQNEAQLEKSRLLSDRFSAERPKGSFSTLEIQRTEQGDSAMYLCASSPGLAGINEQFFGPGTRLTVL.

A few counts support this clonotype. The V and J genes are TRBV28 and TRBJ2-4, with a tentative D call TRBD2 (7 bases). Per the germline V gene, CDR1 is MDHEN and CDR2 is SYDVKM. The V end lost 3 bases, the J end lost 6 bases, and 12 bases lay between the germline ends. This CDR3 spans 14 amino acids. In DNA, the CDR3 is TGTGCCAGCAGTTTCAGAGGGGGGGGAAACATTCAGTACTTC. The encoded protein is CASSFRGGGNIQYF. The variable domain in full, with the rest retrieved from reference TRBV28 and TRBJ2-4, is DVKVTQSSRYLVKRTGEKVFLECVQDMDHENMFWYRQDPGLGLRLIYFSYDVKMKEKGDIPEGYSVSREKKERFSLILESASTNQTSMYLCASSFRGGGNIQYFGAGTRLSVL.

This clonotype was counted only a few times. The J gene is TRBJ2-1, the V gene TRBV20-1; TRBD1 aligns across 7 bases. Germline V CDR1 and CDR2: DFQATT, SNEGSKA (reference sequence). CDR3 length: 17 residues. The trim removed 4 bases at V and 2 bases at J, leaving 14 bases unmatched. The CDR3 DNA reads TGCAGTGCTACCGGCCGGTTTGAGGGGGCCACCTACAATGAGCAGTTCTTC. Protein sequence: CSATGRFEGATYNEQFF.

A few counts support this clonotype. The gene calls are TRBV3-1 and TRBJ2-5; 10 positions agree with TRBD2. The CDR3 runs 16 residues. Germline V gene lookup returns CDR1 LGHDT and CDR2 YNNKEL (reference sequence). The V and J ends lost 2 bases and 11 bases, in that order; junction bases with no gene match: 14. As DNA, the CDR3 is TGTGCCAGCAGCCAACCCAGCGGGGGGGGTCACAATGAGCAGTACTTC. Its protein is CASSQPSGGGHNEQYF.

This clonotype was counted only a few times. This CDR3 reads CASSYFPYEQYF. CDR3 in DNA: TGTGCCAGCAGTTATTTCCCCTACGAGCAGTACTTC. The V and J genes are TRBV12-3 or TRBV12-4 and TRBJ2-7; D call uncertain. This CDR3 has 12 amino acids. Between the trimmed V and J ends, which lost 4 bases and 2 bases, there was a span of 6 bases.

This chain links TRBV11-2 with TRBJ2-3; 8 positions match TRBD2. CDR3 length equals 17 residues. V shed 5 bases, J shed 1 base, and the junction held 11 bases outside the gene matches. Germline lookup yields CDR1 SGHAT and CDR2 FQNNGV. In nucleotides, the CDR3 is TGTGCCAGCAGCGCGACTAGCGTGGTAGGCGGCACAGATACGCAGTATTTT. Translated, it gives CASSATSVVGGTDTQYF.

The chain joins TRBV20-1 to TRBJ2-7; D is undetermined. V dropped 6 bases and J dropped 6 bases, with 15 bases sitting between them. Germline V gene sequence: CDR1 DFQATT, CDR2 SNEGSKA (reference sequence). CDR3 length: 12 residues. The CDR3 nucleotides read TGCAGTGCGCCCGACACGAGCCGCGAGCAGTACTTC. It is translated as CSAPDTSREQYF.

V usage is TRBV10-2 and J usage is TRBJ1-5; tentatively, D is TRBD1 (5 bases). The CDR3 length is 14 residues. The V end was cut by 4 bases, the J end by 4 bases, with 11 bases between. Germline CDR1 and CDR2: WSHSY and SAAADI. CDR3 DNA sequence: TGCGCCAGCAGTGCCAGGGAAGGGAATCAGCCCCAGCATTTT. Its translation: CASSAREGNQPQHF.

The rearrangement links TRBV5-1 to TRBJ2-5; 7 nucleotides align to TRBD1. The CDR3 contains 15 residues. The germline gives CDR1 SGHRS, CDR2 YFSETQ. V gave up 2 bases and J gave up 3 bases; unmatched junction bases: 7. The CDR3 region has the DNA TGCGCCAGCAGCTTACAGGGGACCCTAAAAGAGACCCAGTACTTC. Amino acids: CASSLQGTLKETQYF.

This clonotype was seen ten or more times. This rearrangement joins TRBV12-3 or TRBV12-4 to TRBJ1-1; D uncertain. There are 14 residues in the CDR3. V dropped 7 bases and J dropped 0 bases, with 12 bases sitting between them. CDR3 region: CASTDGQVNTEAFF. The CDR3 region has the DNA TGTGCCAGCACCGACGGGCAGGTGAACACTGAAGCTTTCTTT.

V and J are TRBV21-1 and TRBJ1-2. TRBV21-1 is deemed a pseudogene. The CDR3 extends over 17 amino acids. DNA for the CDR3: TGTGCCAGCAGCGAAACCCGGGTGTGCGGGAGAAACTATGGCTACACCTTC. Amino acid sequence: CASSETRVCGRNYGYTF.

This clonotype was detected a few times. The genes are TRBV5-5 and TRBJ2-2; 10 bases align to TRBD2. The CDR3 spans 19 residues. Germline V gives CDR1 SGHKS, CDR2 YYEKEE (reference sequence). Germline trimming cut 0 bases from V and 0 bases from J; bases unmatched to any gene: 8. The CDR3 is CASSLVGVAGGPNTGELFF. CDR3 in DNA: TGTGCCAGCAGCTTGGTAGGGGTAGCGGGGGGACCGAACACCGGGGAGCTGTTTTTT. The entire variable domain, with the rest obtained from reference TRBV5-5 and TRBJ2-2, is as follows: DAGVTQSPTHLIKTRGQQVTLRCSPISGHKSVSWYQQVLGQGPQFIFQYYEKEERGRGNFPDRFSARQFPNYSSELNVNALLLGDSALYLCASSLVGVAGGPNTGELFFGEGSRLTVL.